These T cell receptor beta chains were read from a single sample in a study of shared clonotypes between healthy human individuals. Profiling relied on immunoSEQ multiplex PCR, and the TCRdb table lists in-frame clones only, not all of them. The sample consists of 2 million to 2.5 million clones, approximately 93% of them appearing once. Sequencing was carried out using naive CD4+ T cells from PBMCs. These receptors were collected from a man younger than 30 in good health. Some clones in this sample may be carry-over from other donors' samples. CDR3s include the opening cysteine and the closing phenylalanine or tryptophan. A D gene is named only where the DNA matches it firmly. Size is omitted from some rows. Given values are once, few, many or a class for expanded clones.

v_call,clone_size,j_call,d_call,cdr3_nt,cdr3_aa
TRBV5-1,-,TRBJ1-5,-,TGCGCCAGCAGCTTGGAAGGGACTAGCAATCAGCCCCAGCATTTT,CASSLEGTSNQPQHF
TRBV4-2,-,TRBJ1-1,-,TGTGCCAGCAGCCAAGAGGGCGGGGGGGCGCGGGCTGAAGCTTTCTTT,CASSQEGGGARAEAFF
TRBV2,-,TRBJ1-4,TRBD1,TGTGCCAGCAGACCGGACAGGGGCAATGAAAAACTGTTTTTT,CASRPDRGNEKLFF
TRBV7-9,-,TRBJ2-1,TRBD2,TGTGCCAGCAGCCCAGGAAGCGGGAGCTCCTACAATGAGCAGTTCTTC,CASSPGSGSSYNEQFF
TRBV27,once,TRBJ1-2,TRBD1,TGTGCCAGCAGTACCACAGGGGTAGATGGCTACACCTTC,CASSTTGVDGYTF
TRBV2,-,TRBJ2-3,TRBD2,TGTGCCAGCAGTGTAATTAGCGGGAGCACAGATACGCAGTATTTT,CASSVISGSTDTQYF
TRBV10-3,-,TRBJ2-1,TRBD2,TGTGCCATCAGTGGGGGGACTAGAGGAGAGCAGTTCTTC,CAISGGTRGEQFF
TRBV9,-,TRBJ1-4,-,TGTGCCAGCAGCGTAGAACCGGGGGCAGGTGAAAAACTGTTTTTT,CASSVEPGAGEKLFF
TRBV9,-,TRBJ1-1,-,TGTGCCAGCAGCGTAGTGCCGGTGATGAACACTGAAGCTTTCTTT,CASSVVPVMNTEAFF
TRBV7-9,-,TRBJ2-5,-,TGTGCCAGCAGCTTAGTTGGGGAGACCCAGTACTTC,CASSLVGETQYF
TRBV28,-,TRBJ2-3,-,TGTGCCAGCAGCCCAGTTACTCTGGACGGTGGGGTGGCGCAGTATTTT,CASSPVTLDGGVAQYF
TRBV5-1,once,TRBJ2-7,-,TGCGCCAGCAGCTTGGTGGTCGGCTCCTACGAGCAGTACTTC,CASSLVVGSYEQYF
TRBV6-5,-,TRBJ2-1,TRBD2,TGTGCCAGCAGCCGGGGACTAGCGATCTACAATGAGCAGTTCTTC,CASSRGLAIYNEQFF
TRBV19,-,TRBJ1-1,-,TGTGCCAGTACCGGGGGACAAGTGAACACTGAAGCTTTCTTT,CASTGGQVNTEAFF
TRBV11-2,-,TRBJ2-4,-,TGTGCCAGCAGCTCCAGAGTTCTAGCCAAAAACATTCAGTACTTC,CASSSRVLAKNIQYF
TRBV28,-,TRBJ1-3,-,TGTGCCAGCAGTTTATATTCAGGAGGAAACACCATATATTTT,CASSLYSGGNTIYF
TRBV2,-,TRBJ2-3,TRBD2,TGTGCCGGGGCCGGGACTAGGCGCCCAGATACGCAGTATTTT,CAGAGTRRPDTQYF
TRBV5-1,-,TRBJ2-2,TRBD1,TGCGCCAGCAGCTTAGGCGGGACAGGGAGTACCGGGGAGCTGTTTTTT,CASSLGGTGSTGELFF
TRBV6-5,-,TRBJ2-5,TRBD2,TGTGCCAGCAAAGCGCCGGGGGGGCGCAGGGAGACCCAGTACTTC,CASKAPGGRRETQYF
TRBV28,-,TRBJ1-1,-,TGTGCCACACAAATTTGGACTGAAGCTTTCTTT,CATQIWTEAFF